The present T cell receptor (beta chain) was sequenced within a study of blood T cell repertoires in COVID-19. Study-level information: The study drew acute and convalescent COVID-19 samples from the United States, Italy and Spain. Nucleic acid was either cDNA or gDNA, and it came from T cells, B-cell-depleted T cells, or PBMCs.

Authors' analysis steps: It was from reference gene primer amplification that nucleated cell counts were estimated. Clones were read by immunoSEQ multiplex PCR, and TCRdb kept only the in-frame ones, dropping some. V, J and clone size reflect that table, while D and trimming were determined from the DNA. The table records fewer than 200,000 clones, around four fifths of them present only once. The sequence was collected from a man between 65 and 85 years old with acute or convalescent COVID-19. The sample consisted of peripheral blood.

The CDR3 region is CASSRWGLAEETQYF. As DNA, the CDR3 is TGTGCCAGCAGTCGATGGGGACTAGCGGAAGAGACCCAGTACTTC. V gene TRBV6-2 or TRBV6-3 combines with J gene TRBJ2-5, with 11 bases identical to TRBD2. CDR1 and CDR2 from the germline V gene are MNHEY and SVGEGT. Germline trimming cut 5 bases from V and 3 bases from J; bases unmatched to any gene: 5. This CDR3 has 15 residues.